The 14 T cell receptor beta chains below were found in one sample sequenced in a study of blood T cell repertoires in COVID-19. Repertoires were generated with immunoSEQ multiplex PCR, while TCRdb's copy carries only in-frame clones and drops some. Of roughly 70,000 clones listed, about 88% are singletons. Sequencing was carried out using peripheral blood. The receptors were sampled from a man between 65 and 80 years old with active COVID-19.

V gene TRBV5-4 combines with J gene TRBJ2-2; D perhaps matches TRBD2 (6 bases). The CDR3 sequence is 14 residues long. Germline CDR1 reads SGHNT; CDR2 reads YYREEE (reference sequence). V gave up 1 base and J gave up 4 bases, with 8 bases separating them. CDR3 sequence reads: CASSLPGGTGELFF. CDR3 bases: TGTGCCAGCAGCTTGCCCGGGGGCACCGGGGAGCTGTTTTTT. The full variable domain, its missing parts supplied by reference TRBV5-4 and TRBJ2-2, is ETGVTQSPTHLIKTRGQQVTLRCSSQSGHNTVSWYQQALGQGPQFIFQYYREEENGRGNFPPRFSGLQFPNYSSELNVNALELDDSALYLCASSLPGGTGELFFGEGSRLTVL.

This clone was seen only once. The V and J genes are TRBV7-8 and TRBJ2-5; 8 nucleotides match TRBD2. The V and J ends lost 5 bases and 5 bases, in that order; junction bases with no gene match: 4. The CDR3 has 13 amino acids. Germline-derived CDR1 and CDR2 are SGHVS and FQNEAQ. CDR3 sequence reads: CASSRTSWETQYF. As DNA, the CDR3 is TGTGCCAGCAGCCGGACTAGCTGGGAGACCCAGTACTTC.

This chain joins TRBV14 and TRBJ2-1; D is uncertain. The V gene lost 1 base and the J gene lost 10 bases, with 8 bases spanning the gap. The CDR3 length is 12 residues. The V gene's germline CDR1 is SGHDN and CDR2 FVKESK. In DNA, the CDR3 is TGTGCCAGCAGCCAAGCGCGGCGCGAGCAGTTCTTC. Its translation is CASSQARREQFF.

A few counts support this clone. J is TRBJ2-3 and V is TRBV7-2; 10 bases map to TRBD2. The length of the CDR3 is 16 residues. Trimming took 3 bases from V and 8 from J; bases not matched to a gene: 11. CDR1 and CDR2 from the germline V gene are SGHTA and FQGNSA. CDR3 sequence: CASSFWLAGAVGTQYF. The CDR3 DNA follows: TGTGCCAGCAGCTTTTGGCTAGCGGGAGCCGTGGGTACGCAGTATTTT. Drawing the rest from reference TRBV7-2 and TRBJ2-3, the complete variable domain is GAGVSQSPSNKVTEKGKDVELRCDPISGHTALYWYRQSLGQGLEFLIYFQGNSAPDKSGLPSDRFSAERTGGSVSTLTIQRTQQEDSAVYLCASSFWLAGAVGTQYFGPGTRLTVL.

The rearrangement joins TRBV18 to TRBJ2-5; TRBD2 matches at 10 bases. The trim removed 8 bases at V and 3 bases at J, leaving 6 bases unmatched. Germline V gene lookup returns CDR1 KGHSH and CDR2 LQKENI. CDR3 length: 14 residues. DNA for the CDR3: TGTGCCAGCCACGCAGGACTAGCGGAAGAGACCCAGTACTTC. It is translated as CASHAGLAEETQYF.

This chain links TRBV27 with TRBJ2-5; tentative D call: TRBD2 (6 bases). V was cut by 5 bases and J by 2 bases, with 21 bases left in between. Looked up from germline, CDR1 is MNHEY and CDR2 is SMNVEV (reference sequence). There are 17 residues in the CDR3. The CDR3 sequence: CASSPQPSGWGQETQYF. Here the CDR3 DNA reads TGTGCCAGCAGTCCCCAGCCCAGCGGGTGGGGTCAAGAGACCCAGTACTTC.

The rearrangement joins TRBV29-1 to TRBJ2-2, with D possibly matching TRBD1 (5 bases). The CDR3 is 13 residues long. CDR1 and CDR2 from the germline V gene are SQVTM and ANQGSEA. Trimming took off 3 bases at V and 3 bases at J, with 8 bases between the two ends. The CDR3 nucleotides are TGCAGCGTTGATCAGGGTTACACCGGGGAGCTGTTTTTT. It specifies CSVDQGYTGELFF.

This clone occurred a few times. The chain is built from TRBV4-1 and TRBJ2-7; 7 bases line up with TRBD2. The CDR3 totals 16 residues. The V segment lost 0 bases and the J segment 1 base; nucleotides outside the gene matches: 6. Germline V gene data show CDR1 as MGHRA and CDR2 as YSYEKL. CDR3 DNA: TGCGCCAGCAGCCAAGATTCAGGACTAGGGTCCTACGAGCAGTACTTC. Residues: CASSQDSGLGSYEQYF.

The chain is built from TRBV5-1 and TRBJ1-1; tentatively, D is TRBD1 (5 bases). Trimming took off 4 bases at V and 1 base at J, with 14 bases between the two ends. Germline CDR1 reads SGHRS; CDR2 reads YFSETQ. CDR3 length equals 15 residues. The CDR3 protein is CASSPEGRGNTEAFF. Here the CDR3 DNA reads TGCGCCAGCAGCCCCGAGGGGAGGGGGAACACTGAAGCTTTCTTT.

The rearrangement links TRBV7-8 to TRBJ1-5; 10 bases line up with TRBD1. The junction had 10 bases not matched to a gene; V was cut back by 3 bases and J by 2 bases. The CDR3 sequence is 18 residues long. In germline, CDR1 is SGHVS, CDR2 FQNEAQ. The CDR3 here is CASSFGGWGTGGNQPQHF. CDR3 DNA sequence: TGTGCCAGCAGCTTCGGGGGTTGGGGGACAGGGGGCAATCAGCCCCAGCATTTT.

This clone was detected only once. This chain joins TRBV7-6 and TRBJ2-2; TRBD2 aligns across 8 bases. The CDR3 runs 15 residues. The V segment lost 4 bases and the J segment 3 bases; nucleotides outside the gene matches: 4. Germline V lookup: CDR1 SGHVS, CDR2 FNYEAQ. CDR3 bases: TGTGCCAGCAGCTCGGGGACTAGAGACACCGGGGAGCTGTTTTTT. Its protein is CASSSGTRDTGELFF.

This clone was seen just once. The chain has TRBV15 and TRBJ1-2; perhaps TRBD1 as D (6 bases). V lost 0 bases, J lost 4 bases, and 9 bases lay in between. Germline CDR1 is LNHNV and CDR2 is YYDKDF (reference sequence). This CDR3 has 14 amino acids. The CDR3 protein is CATSRDPTGYGYTF. CDR3 nucleotides: TGTGCCACCAGCAGAGATCCGACAGGCTATGGCTACACCTTC.

The chain carries TRBV5-6 and TRBJ1-3; D ambiguous. Germline lookup yields CDR1 SGHDT and CDR2 YYEEEE. V lost 2 bases and J lost 8, with 14 bases in between. The CDR3 covers 14 residues. The CDR3 here is CASSFLGPQDTIYF. DNA of the CDR3: TGTGCCAGCAGCTTTCTCGGCCCGCAGGACACCATATATTTT.

The chain carries TRBV5-1 and TRBJ1-4; 7 nucleotides agree with TRBD1. CDR1 and CDR2 from the germline V gene are SGHRS and YFSETQ. Trimming at V came to 0 bases and at J to 4 bases, leaving 3 bases not matched to a gene. The CDR3 loop spans 15 amino acids. CDR3 residues: CASSLAGTVNEKLFF. The DNA of the CDR3 is TGCGCCAGCAGCTTGGCCGGGACAGTTAATGAAAAACTGTTTTTT.